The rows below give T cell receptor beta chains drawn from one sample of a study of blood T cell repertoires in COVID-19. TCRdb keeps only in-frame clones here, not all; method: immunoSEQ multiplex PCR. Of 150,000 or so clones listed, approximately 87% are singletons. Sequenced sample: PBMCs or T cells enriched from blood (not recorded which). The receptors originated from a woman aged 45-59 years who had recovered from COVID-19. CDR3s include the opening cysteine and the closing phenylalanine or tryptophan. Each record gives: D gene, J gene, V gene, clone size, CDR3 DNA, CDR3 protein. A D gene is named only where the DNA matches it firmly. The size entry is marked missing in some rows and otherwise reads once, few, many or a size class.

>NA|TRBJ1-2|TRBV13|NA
TGTGCCAGCAGCTTAGTACAGCCTGGGCATGGCTACACCTTC
CASSLVQPGHGYTF
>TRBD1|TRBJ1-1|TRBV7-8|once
TGTGCCAGCAGCCAAAGGGGGCAGGGAGCTTTCTTT
CASSQRGQGAFF
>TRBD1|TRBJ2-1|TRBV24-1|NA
TGTGCCACCAGTGACCCAGGGGGCGGATGGCCCAATGAGCAGTTCTTC
CATSDPGGGWPNEQFF
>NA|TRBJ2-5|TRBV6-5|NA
TGTGCCAGCAGTTACAACAACCAAGAGACCCAGTACTTC
CASSYNNQETQYF
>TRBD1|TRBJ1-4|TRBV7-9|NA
TGTGCCAGCAGCGTGGGGACAGGGGTCTTCTCTCCCAATGAAAAACTGTTTTTT
CASSVGTGVFSPNEKLFF
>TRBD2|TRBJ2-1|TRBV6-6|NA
TGTGCCAGCAGTCCCTATCCGGGACTAGCGGTCTACAATGAGCAGTTCTTC
CASSPYPGLAVYNEQFF
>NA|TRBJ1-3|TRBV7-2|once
TGTGCCAGCAGCTTAGTTGGCAGGTCGCCTCCGGGAAACACCATATATTTT
CASSLVGRSPPGNTIYF
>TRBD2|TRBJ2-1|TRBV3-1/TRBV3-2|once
TGTGCCAGCAGCCAAGGACTAGCGGGGGTATCGCAGTTCTTC
CASSQGLAGVSQFF
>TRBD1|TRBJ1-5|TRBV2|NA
TGTGCCACCCGACAGGGGGCGGGAAATCAGCCCCAGCATTTT
CATRQGAGNQPQHF
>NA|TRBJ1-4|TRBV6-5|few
TGTGCCAGCGGGGCCCTGTTTACAACTAATGAAAAACTGTTTTTT
CASGALFTTNEKLFF
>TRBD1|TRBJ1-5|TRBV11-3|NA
TGTGCCAGCAGCTTATCGGGACAGGGTAATCAGCCCCAGCATTTT
CASSLSGQGNQPQHF
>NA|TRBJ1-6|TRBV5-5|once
TGTGCCAGCAGCGACCGACCGGCACAGGTGGTTGCACCCCTCCACTTT
CASSDRPAQVVAPLHF
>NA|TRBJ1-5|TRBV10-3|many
TGTGCCATCAGCGCCGGGGACAAGGAACAGCCCCAGCATTTT
CAISAGDKEQPQHF
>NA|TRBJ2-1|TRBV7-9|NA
TGTGCCAGCAGCTTAGCCTCTCCCCATGAGCAGTTCTTC
CASSLASPHEQFF
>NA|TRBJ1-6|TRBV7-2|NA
TGTGCCAGCAGCTTAAGCGGACAGACCTCAAATTCACCCCTCCACTTT
CASSLSGQTSNSPLHF
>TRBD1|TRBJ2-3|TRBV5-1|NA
TGCGCCAGCAGCTTGGTCCCGGCGGGACAGGGGATAAATACGCAGTATTTT
CASSLVPAGQGINTQYF
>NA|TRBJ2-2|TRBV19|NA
TGTGCCAGTAGTAGAGGGATCAGAACCGGGGAGCTGTTTTTT
CASSRGIRTGELFF
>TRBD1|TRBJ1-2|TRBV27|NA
TGTGCCAGCAGTGGACAGGGATTCTATGGCTACACCTTC
CASSGQGFYGYTF
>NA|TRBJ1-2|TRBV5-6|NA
TGTGCCAGCAGCTTGACAGTTGGCGGCTACACCTTC
CASSLTVGGYTF
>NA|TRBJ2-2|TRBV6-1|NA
TGTGCCAGCAGTGCGACAGGTCGAGGGCTGTTTTTT
CASSATGRGLFF
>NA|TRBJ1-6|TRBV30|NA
TGTGCCTGTTTACAGGAGATTAATTCACCCCTCCACTTT
CACLQEINSPLHF
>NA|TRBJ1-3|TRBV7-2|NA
TGTGCCAGCAGCCCCCGGGCGGGGCAAAGCGTCTCTGGAAACACCATATATTTT
CASSPRAGQSVSGNTIYF
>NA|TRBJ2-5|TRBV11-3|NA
TGTGCCAGCAGCCAGGGTCCCGAGACCCAGTACTTC
CASSQGPETQYF
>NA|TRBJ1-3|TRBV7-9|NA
TGTGCCAGCAGCCCAGGGGCAGGGTGGCACACCATATATTTT
CASSPGAGWHTIYF
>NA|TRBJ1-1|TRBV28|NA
TGTGCCAACTCTCCTGGGGGGGCCACTGAAGCTTTCTTT
CANSPGGATEAFF
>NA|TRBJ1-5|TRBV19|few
TGTGCCAGTAGTATGGGCGAGGGTTGGCGCGATCAGCCCCAGCATTTT
CASSMGEGWRDQPQHF
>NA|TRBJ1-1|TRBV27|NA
TGTGCCAGCTCGGGGAGGAAGACTGAAGCTTTCTTT
CASSGRKTEAFF
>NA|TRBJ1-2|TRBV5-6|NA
TGTGCCAGCAGCTTTTCTCAGGGATACTATGGCTACACCTTC
CASSFSQGYYGYTF
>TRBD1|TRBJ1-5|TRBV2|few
TGTGCCAGCAGAGGGACAGTATATAGCAATCAGCCCCAGCATTTT
CASRGTVYSNQPQHF
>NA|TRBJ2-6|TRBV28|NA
TGTGCCAGCAGTCCCTTAGCGGCCGGGGCCAACGTCCTGACTTTC
CASSPLAAGANVLTF
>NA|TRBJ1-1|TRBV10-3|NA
TGTGCCATCAGCCGGGACAAGGCGGGGAACACTGAAGCTTTCTTT
CAISRDKAGNTEAFF
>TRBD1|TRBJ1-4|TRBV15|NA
TGTGCCACCCAAGACATTTTGAGGGGGCGCGTTAATGAAAAACTGTTTTTT
CATQDILRGRVNEKLFF
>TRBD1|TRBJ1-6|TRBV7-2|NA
TGTGCCAGCAGAGAACAGGGGTTGGATAATTCACCCCTCCACTTT
CASREQGLDNSPLHF
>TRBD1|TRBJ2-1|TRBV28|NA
TGTGCCAGCAGTTTACCCCAGACAGGGCGAAATGAGCAGTTCTTC
CASSLPQTGRNEQFF
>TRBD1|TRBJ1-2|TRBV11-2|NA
TGTGCCAGCAGCTGGGACAGGGTTAACTATGGCTACACCTTC
CASSWDRVNYGYTF
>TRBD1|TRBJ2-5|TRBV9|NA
TGTGCCAGCAGCGTCGAGGACAGGGGGTATGGGAAGACCCAGTACTTC
CASSVEDRGYGKTQYF
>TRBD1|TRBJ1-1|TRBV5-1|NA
TGCGCCAGCAGCAACGGGTACACAGGGGCTGGCACTGAAGCTTTCTTT
CASSNGYTGAGTEAFF
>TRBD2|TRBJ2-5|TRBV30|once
TGTGCCTGGACTAGCGGCCAAGAGACCCAGTACTTC
CAWTSGQETQYF
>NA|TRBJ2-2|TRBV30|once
TGTGCCTGGAGTGTCCCGGGGATAAACTGGGAGCTGTTTTTT
CAWSVPGINWELFF
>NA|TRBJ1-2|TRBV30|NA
TGTGCCTGGAGGAGGCAGGGCGGTGGCTACACCTTC
CAWRRQGGGYTF
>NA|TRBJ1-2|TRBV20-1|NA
TGCAGTGCTAGAGATGTGAGCTTTGAGACCTTC
CSARDVSFETF
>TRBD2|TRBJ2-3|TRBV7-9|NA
TGTGCCAGCGTGTTCCGGGGGGCAGATACGCAGTATTTT
CASVFRGADTQYF
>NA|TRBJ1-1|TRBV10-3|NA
TGTGCCATCAGTGGGGGGGTTGGAGCTTTCTTT
CAISGGVGAFF
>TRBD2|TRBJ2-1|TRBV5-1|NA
TGTGCCAGCAGCTTGCCCAGCGGGGGGGCCAATGAGCAGTTCTTC
CASSLPSGGANEQFF
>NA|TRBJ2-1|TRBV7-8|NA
TGTGCCAGCAGCTTAGCGCGTAGCGAGACCTACAATGAGCAGTTCTTC
CASSLARSETYNEQFF
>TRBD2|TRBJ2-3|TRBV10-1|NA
TGCGCCAGCAGTGATGTAGCGGGAGGGCCCTCGGAGACAGATACGCAGTATTTT
CASSDVAGGPSETDTQYF
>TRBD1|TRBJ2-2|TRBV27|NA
TGTGCCAGCAGCAGTCGGGACAGAACTACCGGGGAGCTGTTTTTT
CASSSRDRTTGELFF
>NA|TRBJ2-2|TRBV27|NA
TGTGCCAGCAGTCTCCTGATGACAGGCCTTAAACATACCGGGGAGCTGTTTTTT
CASSLLMTGLKHTGELFF
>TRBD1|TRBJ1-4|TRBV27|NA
TGTGCCAGCAGTCTTACAGGGGTAGCGGAAAAACTGTTTTTT
CASSLTGVAEKLFF
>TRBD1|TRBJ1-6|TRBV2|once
TGTGCCAGCATTAGGACAGGGGAGTCACCCCTCCACTTT
CASIRTGESPLHF
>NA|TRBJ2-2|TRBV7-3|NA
TGTGCCAGCAGCCAGACTCAGGGGAGGGGAACCACCGGGGAGCTGTTTTTT
CASSQTQGRGTTGELFF
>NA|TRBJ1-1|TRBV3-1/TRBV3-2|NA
TGTGCCAGCAGACAGGGTACCATAGCTGAAGCTTTCTTT
CASRQGTIAEAFF